What follows is one TCR beta chain and its context. Its antigen is as yet unknown. The V gene's germline CDR1 is LNHDA and CDR2 SQIVND (reference sequence). The CDR3 contains 12 residues. Trimming removed 3 bases from V and 1 base from J, with 3 bases in between. This record belongs to a study of T cell repertoires in cytomegalovirus infection. Study findings and constraints: Cumulative frequency of public TCR beta families picked out carriers of CMV plus the relevant HLA. The response measured ex vivo was dominated by TCR beta clonotypes (HLA-C-restricted and CMV-specific).

Via MiXCR, TCRdb re-called the reads, giving one row per CDR3 protein. The sample records around 490,000 distinct CDR3 sequences, about a quarter being singletons. J is TRBJ1-1 and V is TRBV19; D call uncertain. The TCR sequence derives from a human donor in good health (CMV status not recorded). Some clones in this sample may be carry-over from other donors' samples. Specimen: PBMCs. The CDR3 DNA is TGTGCCAGTAGTATCCGGAACACTGAAGCTTTCTTT. It codes for CASSIRNTEAFF. Full variable domain (outside the CDR3, taken from reference TRBV19 and TRBJ1-1): DGGITQSPKYLFRKEGQNVTLSCEQNLNHDAMYWYRQDPGQGLRLIYYSQIVNDFQKGDIAEGYSVSREKKESFPLTVTSAQKNPTAFYLCASSIRNTEAFFGQGTRLTVV.